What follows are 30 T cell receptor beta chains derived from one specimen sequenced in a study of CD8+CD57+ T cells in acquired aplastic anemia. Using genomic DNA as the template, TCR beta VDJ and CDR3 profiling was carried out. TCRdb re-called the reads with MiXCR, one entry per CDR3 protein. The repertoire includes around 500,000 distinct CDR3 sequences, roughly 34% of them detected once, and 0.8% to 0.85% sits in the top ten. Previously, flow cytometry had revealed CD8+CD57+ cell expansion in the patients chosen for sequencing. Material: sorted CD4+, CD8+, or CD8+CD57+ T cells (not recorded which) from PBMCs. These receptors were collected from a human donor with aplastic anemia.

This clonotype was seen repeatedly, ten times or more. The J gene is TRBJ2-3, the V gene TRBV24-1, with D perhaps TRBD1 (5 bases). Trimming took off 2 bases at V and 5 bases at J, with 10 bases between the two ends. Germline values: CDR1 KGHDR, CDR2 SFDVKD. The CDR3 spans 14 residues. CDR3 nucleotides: TGTGCCACCAGTGATTCCACAAGGGGAGATACGCAGTATTTT. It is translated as CATSDSTRGDTQYF.

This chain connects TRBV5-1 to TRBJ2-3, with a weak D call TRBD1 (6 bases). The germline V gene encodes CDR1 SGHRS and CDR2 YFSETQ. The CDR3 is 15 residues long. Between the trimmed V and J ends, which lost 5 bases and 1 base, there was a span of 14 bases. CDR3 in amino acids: CASRSWPGGTDTQYF. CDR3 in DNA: TGCGCCAGCAGGAGCTGGCCAGGGGGCACAGATACGCAGTATTTT. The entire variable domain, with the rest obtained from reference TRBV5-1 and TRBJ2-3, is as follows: KAGVTQTPRYLIKTRGQQVTLSCSPISGHRSVSWYQQTPGQGLQFLFEYFSETQRNKGNFPGRFSGRQFSNSRSEMNVSTLELGDSALYLCASRSWPGGTDTQYFGPGTRLTVL.

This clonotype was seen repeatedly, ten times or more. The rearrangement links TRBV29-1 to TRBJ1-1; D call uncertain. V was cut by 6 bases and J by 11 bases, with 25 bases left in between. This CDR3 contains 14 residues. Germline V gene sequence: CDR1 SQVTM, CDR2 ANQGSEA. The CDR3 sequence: CSVAFVGSRIWAFF. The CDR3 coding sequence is TGCAGCGTCGCCTTCGTGGGGAGTAGGATCTGGGCTTTCTTT.

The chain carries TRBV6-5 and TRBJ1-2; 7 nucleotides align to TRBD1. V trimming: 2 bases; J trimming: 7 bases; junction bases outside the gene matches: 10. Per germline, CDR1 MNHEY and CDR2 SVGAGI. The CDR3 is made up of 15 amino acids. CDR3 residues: CASSYNRGVVGGYTF. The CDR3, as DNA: TGTGCCAGCAGTTACAACAGGGGTGTAGTAGGTGGCTACACCTTC.

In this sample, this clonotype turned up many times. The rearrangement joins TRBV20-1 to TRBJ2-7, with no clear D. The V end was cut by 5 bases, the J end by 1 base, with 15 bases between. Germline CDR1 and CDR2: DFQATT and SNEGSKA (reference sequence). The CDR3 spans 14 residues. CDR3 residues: CSASIGLGSYEQYF. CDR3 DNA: TGCAGTGCTTCGATCGGCCTGGGATCCTACGAGCAGTACTTC.

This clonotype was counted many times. The CDR3 DNA is TGTGCCAGTACCCCCGCGGGAGTTGGAGATACGCAGTATTTT. Translating gives CASTPAGVGDTQYF. The chain carries TRBV19 and TRBJ2-3, with 7 bases matching TRBD2. The CDR3 spans 14 residues. Unmatched junction bases numbered 9, after V lost 7 bases and J lost 5 bases. Germline CDR1 LNHDA, CDR2 SQIVND (reference sequence).

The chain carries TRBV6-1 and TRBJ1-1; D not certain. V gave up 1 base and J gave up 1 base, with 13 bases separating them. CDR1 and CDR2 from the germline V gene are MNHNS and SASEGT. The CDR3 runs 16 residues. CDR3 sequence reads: CASSEGRGRRNTEAFF. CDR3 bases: TGTGCCAGCAGTGAAGGGCGGGGTCGGAGGAACACTGAAGCTTTCTTT.

The CDR3 is CASRSPSGRRIDTQYF. The CDR3 DNA follows: TGTGCCAGCAGGTCGCCTAGCGGGAGGCGGATAGATACGCAGTATTTT. V and J are TRBV14 and TRBJ2-3; 11 bases line up with TRBD2. This CDR3 is 16 amino acids long. Germline CDR1 reads SGHDN; CDR2 reads FVKESK. Trimming at V came to 6 bases and at J to 5 bases, leaving 10 bases not matched to a gene. The full variable domain, completed using reference TRBV14 and TRBJ2-3, is EAGVTQFPSHSVIEKGQTVTLRCDPISGHDNLYWYRRVMGKEIKFLLHFVKESKQDESGMPNNRFLAERTGGTYSTLKVQPAELEDSGVYFCASRSPSGRRIDTQYFGPGTRLTVL.

The CDR3 DNA follows: TGTGCCAGCAGGCTGTCTCGATATGAAAAACTGTTTTTT. It is translated as CASRLSRYEKLFF. The chain combines TRBV7-2 with TRBJ1-4; no firm D call. V was trimmed by 6 bases and J by 6 bases, leaving 11 bases between them. This CDR3 has 13 amino acids. CDR1 and CDR2 (germline): SGHTA, FQGNSA.

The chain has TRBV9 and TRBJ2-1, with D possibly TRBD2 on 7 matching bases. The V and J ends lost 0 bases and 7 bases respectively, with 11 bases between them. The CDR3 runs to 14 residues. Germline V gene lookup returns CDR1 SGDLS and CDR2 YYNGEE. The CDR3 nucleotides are TGTGCCAGCAGCGTAGTGGCGGGGGCTAATGAGCAGTTCTTC. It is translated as CASSVVAGANEQFF.

This CDR3 is CASSGQTGLNTEAFF. The CDR3 DNA reads as TGTGCCAGCAGTGGCCAGACAGGCTTGAACACTGAAGCTTTCTTT. V is TRBV6-1 and J is TRBJ1-1; D is perhaps TRBD1 (6 bases). Germline V gene sequence: CDR1 MNHNS, CDR2 SASEGT. Trimming took off 4 bases at V and 0 bases at J, with 12 bases between the two ends. CDR3 size: 15 residues.

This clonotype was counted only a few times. The CDR3 region is CSAKIGSGGYGYTF. CDR3 nucleotide sequence: TGCAGTGCTAAGATTGGCTCAGGGGGCTATGGCTACACCTTC. The rearrangement uses TRBV20-1 and TRBJ1-2; TRBD1 aligns across 7 bases. J lost 4 bases, V lost 4 bases, and 9 bases had no gene match. CDR3 length: 14 residues. Germline CDR1 reads DFQATT; CDR2 reads SNEGSKA (reference sequence).

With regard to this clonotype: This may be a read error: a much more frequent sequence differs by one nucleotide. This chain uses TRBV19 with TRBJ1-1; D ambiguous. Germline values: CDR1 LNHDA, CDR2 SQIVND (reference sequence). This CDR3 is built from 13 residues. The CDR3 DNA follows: TGTGCCGGTAGTGAGGTAACGGGCACTGAAGCTTTCTTT. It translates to CAGSEVTGTEAFF.

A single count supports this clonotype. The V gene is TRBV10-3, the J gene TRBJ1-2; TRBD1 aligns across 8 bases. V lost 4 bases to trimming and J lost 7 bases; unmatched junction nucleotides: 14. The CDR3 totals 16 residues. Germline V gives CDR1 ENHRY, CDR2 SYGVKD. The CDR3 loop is CAISARANVTGGGYTF. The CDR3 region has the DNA TGTGCCATCAGTGCTAGAGCGAACGTCACAGGGGGTGGCTACACCTTC.

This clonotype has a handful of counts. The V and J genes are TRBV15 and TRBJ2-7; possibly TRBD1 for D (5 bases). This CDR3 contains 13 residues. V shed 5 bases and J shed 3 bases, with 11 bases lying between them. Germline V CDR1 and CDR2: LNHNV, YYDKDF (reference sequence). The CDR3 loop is CATSLKQGYEQYF. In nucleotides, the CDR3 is TGTGCCACCAGCCTAAAGCAGGGCTACGAGCAGTACTTC.

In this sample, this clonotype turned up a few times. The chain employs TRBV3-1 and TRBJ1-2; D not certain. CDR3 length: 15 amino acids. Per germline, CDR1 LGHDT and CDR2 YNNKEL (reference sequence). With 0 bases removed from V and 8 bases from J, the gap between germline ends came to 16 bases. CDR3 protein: CASSQDEGSFTGYTF. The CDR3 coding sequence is TGTGCCAGCAGCCAAGATGAAGGATCTTTTACAGGCTACACCTTC.

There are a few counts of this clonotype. This CDR3 reads CASSLRQGRNYGYTF. The CDR3, as DNA: TGTGCCAGCAGTTTGAGACAGGGGCGCAACTATGGCTACACCTTC. V is TRBV27 and J is TRBJ1-2; TRBD1 matches 8 bases. J lost 2 bases, V lost 3 bases, and 5 bases had no gene match. This CDR3 has 15 amino acids. Germline loops: CDR1 MNHEY, CDR2 SMNVEV (reference sequence).

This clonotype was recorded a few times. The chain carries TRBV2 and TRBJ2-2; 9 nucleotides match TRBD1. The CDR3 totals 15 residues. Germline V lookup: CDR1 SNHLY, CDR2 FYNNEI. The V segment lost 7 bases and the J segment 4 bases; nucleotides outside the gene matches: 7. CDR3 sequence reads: CASTRTGDGTGELFF. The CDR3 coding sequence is TGTGCCAGCACTCGGACAGGGGATGGCACCGGGGAGCTGTTTTTT.

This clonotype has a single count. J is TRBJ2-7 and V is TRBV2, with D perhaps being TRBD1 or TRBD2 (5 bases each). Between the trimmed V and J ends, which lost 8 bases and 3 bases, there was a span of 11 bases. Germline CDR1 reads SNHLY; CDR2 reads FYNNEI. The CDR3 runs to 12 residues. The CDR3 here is CASPGTVYEQYF. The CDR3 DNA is TGTGCCAGCCCCGGGACGGTCTACGAGCAGTACTTC.

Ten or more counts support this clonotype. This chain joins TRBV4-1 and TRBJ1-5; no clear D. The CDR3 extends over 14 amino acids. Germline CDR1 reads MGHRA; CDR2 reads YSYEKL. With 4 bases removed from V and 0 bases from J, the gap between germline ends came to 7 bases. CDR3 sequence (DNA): TGCGCCAGCAGCCTGGACCCTAGCAATCAGCCCCAGCATTTT. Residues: CASSLDPSNQPQHF.

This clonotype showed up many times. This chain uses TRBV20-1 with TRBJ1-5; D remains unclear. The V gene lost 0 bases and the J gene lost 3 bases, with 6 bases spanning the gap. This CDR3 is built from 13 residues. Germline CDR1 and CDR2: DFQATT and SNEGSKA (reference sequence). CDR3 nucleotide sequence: TGCAGTGCTAGAGAGGACGTCAATCAGCCCCAGCATTTT. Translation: CSAREDVNQPQHF.

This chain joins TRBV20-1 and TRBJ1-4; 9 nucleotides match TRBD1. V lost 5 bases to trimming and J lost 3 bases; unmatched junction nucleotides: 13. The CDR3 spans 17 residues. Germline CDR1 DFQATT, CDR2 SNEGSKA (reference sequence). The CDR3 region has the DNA TGCAGTGCTCATAAGGACAGGGGCAGGGCAGCTAATGAAAAACTGTTTTTT. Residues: CSAHKDRGRAANEKLFF.

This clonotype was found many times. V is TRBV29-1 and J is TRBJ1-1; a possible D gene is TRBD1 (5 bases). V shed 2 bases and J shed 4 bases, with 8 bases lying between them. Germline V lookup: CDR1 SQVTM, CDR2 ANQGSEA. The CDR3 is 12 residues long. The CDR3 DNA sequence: TGCAGCGTTGAACAGGGTAGCACTGAAGCTTTCTTT. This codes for CSVEQGSTEAFF.

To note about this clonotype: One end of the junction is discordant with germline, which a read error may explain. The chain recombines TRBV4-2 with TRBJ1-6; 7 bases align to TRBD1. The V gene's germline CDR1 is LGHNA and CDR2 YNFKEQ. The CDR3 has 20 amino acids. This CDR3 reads CASSQAYGGGGRGKDSPLHF. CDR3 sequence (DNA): TGTGCCAGTAGCCAAGCATATGGAGGAGGTGGCAGGGGGAAAGATTCACCCCTCCACTTT.

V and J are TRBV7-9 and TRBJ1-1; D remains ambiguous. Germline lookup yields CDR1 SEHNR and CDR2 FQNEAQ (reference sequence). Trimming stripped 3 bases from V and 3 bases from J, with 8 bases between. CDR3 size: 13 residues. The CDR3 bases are TGTGCCAGCAGCTTCAGTAGGGACACTGAAGCTTTCTTT. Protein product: CASSFSRDTEAFF.

CDR3 region: CSVEEHRDETQYF. CDR3 nucleotide sequence: TGCAGCGTTGAAGAGCACAGGGACGAGACCCAGTACTTC. This chain connects TRBV29-1 to TRBJ2-5; D is perhaps TRBD1 (6 bases). Trimming pared 0 bases from V and 5 bases from J, leaving 10 bases between. The CDR3 totals 13 residues. Germline CDR1 and CDR2: SQVTM and ANQGSEA.

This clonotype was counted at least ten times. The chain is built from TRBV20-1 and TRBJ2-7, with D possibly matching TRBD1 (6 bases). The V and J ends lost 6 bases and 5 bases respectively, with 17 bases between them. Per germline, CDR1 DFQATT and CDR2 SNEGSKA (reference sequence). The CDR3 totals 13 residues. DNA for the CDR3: TGCAGTGCCGGACAGCGCACTAACCACGAGCAGTACTTC. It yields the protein CSAGQRTNHEQYF.

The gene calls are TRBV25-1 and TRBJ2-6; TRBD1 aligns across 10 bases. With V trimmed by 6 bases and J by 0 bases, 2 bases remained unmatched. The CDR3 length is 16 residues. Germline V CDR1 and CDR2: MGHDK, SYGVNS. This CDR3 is CASSWDRGSGANVLTF. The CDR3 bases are TGTGCCAGCAGCTGGGACAGGGGCTCTGGGGCCAACGTCCTGACTTTC.

The CDR3 sequence is CASSRGDRETQYF. DNA of the CDR3: TGTGCCAGTAGTAGAGGTGACAGGGAGACCCAGTACTTC. This chain links TRBV7-2 with TRBJ2-5; D may be TRBD1 (6 bases). From germline, CDR1 is SGHTA and CDR2 FQGNSA. V lost 9 bases and J 5 bases, leaving 16 bases between the germline ends. The CDR3 is made up of 13 amino acids.

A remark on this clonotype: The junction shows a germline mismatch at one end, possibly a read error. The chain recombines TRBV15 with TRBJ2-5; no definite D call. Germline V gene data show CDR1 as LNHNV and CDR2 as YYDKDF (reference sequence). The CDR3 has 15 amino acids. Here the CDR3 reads CATSGVKDSQGTQYF. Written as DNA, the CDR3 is TGTGCCACCAGCGGGGTAAAAGATAGCCAAGGGACCCAGTACTTC.